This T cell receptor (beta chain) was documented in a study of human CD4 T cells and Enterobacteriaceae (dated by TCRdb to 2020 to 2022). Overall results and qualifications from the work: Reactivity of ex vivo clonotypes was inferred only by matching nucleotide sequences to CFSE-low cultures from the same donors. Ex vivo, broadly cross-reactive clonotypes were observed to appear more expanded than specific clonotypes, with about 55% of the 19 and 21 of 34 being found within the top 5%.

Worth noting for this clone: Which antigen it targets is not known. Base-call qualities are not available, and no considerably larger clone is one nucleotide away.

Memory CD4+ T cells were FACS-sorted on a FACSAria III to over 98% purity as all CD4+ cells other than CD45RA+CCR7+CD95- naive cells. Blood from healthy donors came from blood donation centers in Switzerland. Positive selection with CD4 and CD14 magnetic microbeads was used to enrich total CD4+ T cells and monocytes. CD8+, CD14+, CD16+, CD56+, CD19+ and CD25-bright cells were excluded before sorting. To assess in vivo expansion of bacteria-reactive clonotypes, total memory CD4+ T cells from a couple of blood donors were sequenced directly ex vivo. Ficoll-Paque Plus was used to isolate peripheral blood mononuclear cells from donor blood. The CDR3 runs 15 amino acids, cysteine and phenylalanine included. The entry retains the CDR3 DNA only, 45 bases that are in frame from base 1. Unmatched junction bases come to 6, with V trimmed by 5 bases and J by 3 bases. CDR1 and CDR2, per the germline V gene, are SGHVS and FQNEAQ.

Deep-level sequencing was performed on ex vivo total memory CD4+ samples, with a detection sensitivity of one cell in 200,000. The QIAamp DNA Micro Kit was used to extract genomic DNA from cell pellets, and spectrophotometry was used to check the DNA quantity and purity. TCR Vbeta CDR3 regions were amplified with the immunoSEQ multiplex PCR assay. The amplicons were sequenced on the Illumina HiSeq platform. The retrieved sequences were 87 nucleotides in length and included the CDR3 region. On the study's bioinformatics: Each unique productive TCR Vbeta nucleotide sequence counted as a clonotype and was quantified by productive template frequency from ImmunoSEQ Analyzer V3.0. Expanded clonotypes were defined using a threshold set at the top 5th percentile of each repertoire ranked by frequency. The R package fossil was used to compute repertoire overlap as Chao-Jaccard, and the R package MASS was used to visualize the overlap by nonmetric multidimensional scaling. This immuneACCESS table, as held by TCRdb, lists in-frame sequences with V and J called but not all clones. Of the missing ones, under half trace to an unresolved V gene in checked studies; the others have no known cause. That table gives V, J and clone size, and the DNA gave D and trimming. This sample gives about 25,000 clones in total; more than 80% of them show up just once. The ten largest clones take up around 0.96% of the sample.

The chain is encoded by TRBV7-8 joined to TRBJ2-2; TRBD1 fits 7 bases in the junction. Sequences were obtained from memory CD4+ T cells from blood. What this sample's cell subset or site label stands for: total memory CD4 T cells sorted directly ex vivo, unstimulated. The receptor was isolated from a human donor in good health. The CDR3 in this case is CASSNYRGDTGELFF. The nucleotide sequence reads TGTGCCAGCAGCAATTACAGGGGTGACACCGGGGAGCTGTTTTTT.